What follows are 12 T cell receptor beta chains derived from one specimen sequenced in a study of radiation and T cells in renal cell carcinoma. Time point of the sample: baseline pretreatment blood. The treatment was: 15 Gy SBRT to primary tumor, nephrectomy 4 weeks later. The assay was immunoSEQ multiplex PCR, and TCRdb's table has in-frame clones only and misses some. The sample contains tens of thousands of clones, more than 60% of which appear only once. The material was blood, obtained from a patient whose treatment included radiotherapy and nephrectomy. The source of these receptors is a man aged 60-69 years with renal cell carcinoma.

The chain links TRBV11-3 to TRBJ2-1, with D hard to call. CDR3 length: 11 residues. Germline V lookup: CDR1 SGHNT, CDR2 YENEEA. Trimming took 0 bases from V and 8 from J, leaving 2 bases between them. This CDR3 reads CASSLDYEQFF. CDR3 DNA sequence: TGTGCCAGCAGCTTAGACTATGAGCAGTTCTTC.

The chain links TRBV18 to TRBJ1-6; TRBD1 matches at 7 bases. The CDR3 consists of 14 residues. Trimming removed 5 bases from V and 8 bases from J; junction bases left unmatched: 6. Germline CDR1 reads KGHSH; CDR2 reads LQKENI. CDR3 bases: TGTGCCAGCTCAGACAGGGTGGTCGATTCACCCCTCCACTTT. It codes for CASSDRVVDSPLHF.

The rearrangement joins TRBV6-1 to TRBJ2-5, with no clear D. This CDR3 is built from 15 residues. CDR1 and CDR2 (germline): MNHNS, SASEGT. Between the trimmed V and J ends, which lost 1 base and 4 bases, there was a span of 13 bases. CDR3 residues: CASSEVGYQGETQYF. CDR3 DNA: TGTGCCAGCAGTGAAGTAGGGTATCAAGGAGAGACCCAGTACTTC.

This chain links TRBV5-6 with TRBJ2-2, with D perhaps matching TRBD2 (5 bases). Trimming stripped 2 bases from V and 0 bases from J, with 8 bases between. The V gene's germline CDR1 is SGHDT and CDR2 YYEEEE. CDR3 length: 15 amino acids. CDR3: CASSFSGTNTGELFF. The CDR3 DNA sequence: TGTGCCAGCAGCTTTTCGGGAACGAACACCGGGGAGCTGTTTTTT.

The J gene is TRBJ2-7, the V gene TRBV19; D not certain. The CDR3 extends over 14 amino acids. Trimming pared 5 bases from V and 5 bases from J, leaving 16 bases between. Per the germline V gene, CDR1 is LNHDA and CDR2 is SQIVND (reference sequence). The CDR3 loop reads CASSPWENEDEQYF. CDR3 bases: TGTGCCAGTAGTCCATGGGAAAACGAAGACGAGCAGTACTTC.

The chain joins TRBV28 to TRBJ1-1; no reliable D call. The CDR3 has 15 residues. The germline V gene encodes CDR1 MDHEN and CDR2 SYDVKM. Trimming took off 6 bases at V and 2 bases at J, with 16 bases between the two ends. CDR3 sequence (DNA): TGTGCCAGCAGCTCCCCCGGGCAGTCAAACACTGAAGCTTTCTTT. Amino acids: CASSSPGQSNTEAFF.

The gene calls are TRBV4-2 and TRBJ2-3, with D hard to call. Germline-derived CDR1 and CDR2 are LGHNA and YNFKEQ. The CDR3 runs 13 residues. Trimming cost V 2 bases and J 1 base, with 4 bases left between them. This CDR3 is CASSQKGTDTQYF. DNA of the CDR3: TGTGCCAGCAGCCAAAAGGGCACAGATACGCAGTATTTT.

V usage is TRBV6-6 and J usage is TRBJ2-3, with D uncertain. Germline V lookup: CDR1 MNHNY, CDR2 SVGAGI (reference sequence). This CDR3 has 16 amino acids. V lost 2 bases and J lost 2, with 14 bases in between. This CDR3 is CASSYLGRSFTDTQYF. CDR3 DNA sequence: TGTGCCAGCAGTTACCTAGGACGGTCTTTCACAGATACGCAGTATTTT.

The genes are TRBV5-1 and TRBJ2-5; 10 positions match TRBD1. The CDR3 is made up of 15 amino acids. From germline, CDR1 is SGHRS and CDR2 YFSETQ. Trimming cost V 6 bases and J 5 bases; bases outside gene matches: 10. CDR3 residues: CASNHGTGATETQYF. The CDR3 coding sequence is TGCGCCAGCAACCACGGGACAGGGGCGACGGAGACCCAGTACTTC.

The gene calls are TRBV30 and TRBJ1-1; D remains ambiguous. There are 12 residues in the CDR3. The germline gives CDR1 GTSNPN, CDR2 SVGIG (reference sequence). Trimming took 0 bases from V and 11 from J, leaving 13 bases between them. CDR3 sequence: CAWSVQGLRAFF. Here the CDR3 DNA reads TGTGCCTGGAGTGTACAAGGGCTGAGGGCTTTCTTT.

In DNA form, the CDR3 reads TGTGCCAGCAGCTTAAATGAGTTAACAGATACGCAGTATTTT. Its protein product is CASSLNELTDTQYF. The chain employs TRBV7-2 and TRBJ2-3; D uncertain. The V gene lost 2 bases and the J gene lost 3 bases, with 9 bases spanning the gap. The CDR3 is made up of 14 amino acids. Per germline, CDR1 SGHTA and CDR2 FQGNSA.

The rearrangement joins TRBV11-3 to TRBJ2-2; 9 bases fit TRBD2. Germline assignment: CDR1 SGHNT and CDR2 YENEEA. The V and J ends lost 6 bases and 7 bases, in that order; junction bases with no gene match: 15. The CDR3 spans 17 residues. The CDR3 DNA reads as TGTGCCAGCAGACCCCCGCTAGCGGGATTTGGTCACGGGGAGCTGTTTTTT. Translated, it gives CASRPPLAGFGHGELFF.